This TCR beta chain was documented in a study of post-analysis software for immune sequencing data. For the study at large: Courses of disease covered relapsing-remitting, secondary progressive and progressive-relapsing multiple sclerosis.

Study-wide results and limits: In patients, TRBV5-6, TRBV5-1 and TRBV20-1 belonged to roughly five TRBV segments found more frequently than in controls. Comparison with controls showed significantly lower normalized Chao1 diversity in multiple sclerosis patients. Co-batched samples clustered tightly together by F measure.

Deletions cut 7 bases from V and 7 bases from J, with 13 bases between. Germline V gene data show CDR1 as MDHEN and CDR2 as SYDVKM. The CDR3 is 12 residues long. Unique molecular identifiers featured in each of the TCR beta cDNA libraries. TCRdb re-analysed the PCR reads in MiXCR, keeping a single row per CDR3 protein. Seen here are hundreds of thousands of distinct CDR3 sequences, less than 35% observed once, and the top ten hold 0.5% to 0.6%. In regard to this clonotype: Its antigen is undetermined.

The TCR was taken from a girl between 10 and 17 years old with multiple sclerosis. The rearrangement joins TRBV28 to TRBJ1-1; possibly TRBD1 for D (5 bases). Sequencing used blood. DNA for the CDR3: TGTGCCAGCATTCAGTGGGGGGGTGAAGCTTTCTTT. This gives the protein CASIQWGGEAFF.